These T cell receptor beta chains were read from a single sample in a study of T-cell reconstitution after alpha-beta-depleted transplantation in children. TCRdb re-derived calls from the PCR reads in MiXCR, one entry per CDR3 protein. The sample contains 600,000 to 800,000 distinct CDR3 sequences, about 12% of which appear only once. Here the sequenced sample was PBMCs, taken before TCRalphabeta/CD19-depleted stem cell transplant. These receptor sequences come from a girl aged 2-9 years with congenital amegakaryocytic thrombocytopenia, due to receive a stem cell transplant. Both conserved end residues are part of each CDR3. D genes are given only for firm matches. Size is stated for part of the rows, as once, few or many counts, or as a class when the clone is expanded.

d_gene: .; abundance: few; j_gene: TRBJ1-2; v_gene: TRBV29-1; CDR3aa: CSVWDYGYTF; CDR3nt: TGCAGCGTTTGGGACTATGGCTACACCTTC
d_gene: TRBD1; abundance: many; j_gene: TRBJ1-5; v_gene: TRBV5-1; CDR3aa: CASSGGQPNQPQHF; CDR3nt: TGCGCCAGCAGCGGGGGACAGCCCAATCAGCCCCAGCATTTT
d_gene: .; abundance: .; j_gene: TRBJ2-1; v_gene: TRBV18; CDR3aa: CASSDAGNEQFF; CDR3nt: TGTGCCAGCTCAGACGCAGGGAATGAGCAGTTCTTC
d_gene: TRBD2; abundance: many; j_gene: TRBJ2-7; v_gene: TRBV20-1; CDR3aa: CSARIGTSNEQYF; CDR3nt: TGCAGTGCTAGAATCGGGACTAGCAACGAGCAGTACTTC
d_gene: .; abundance: many; j_gene: TRBJ1-2; v_gene: TRBV20-1; CDR3aa: CSVIPLQENYGYTF; CDR3nt: TGCAGTGTAATCCCCCTACAGGAGAACTATGGCTACACCTTC
d_gene: .; abundance: many; j_gene: TRBJ2-7; v_gene: TRBV20-1; CDR3aa: CSAKQGSYEQYF; CDR3nt: TGCAGTGCGAAACAGGGCTCCTACGAGCAGTACTTC
d_gene: TRBD1; abundance: .; j_gene: TRBJ1-2; v_gene: TRBV5-1; CDR3aa: CASRRDREGNYGYTF; CDR3nt: TGCGCCAGCAGACGGGACAGGGAGGGGAACTATGGCTACACCTTC
d_gene: TRBD2; abundance: many; j_gene: TRBJ2-7; v_gene: TRBV5-1; CDR3aa: CASSWTSGYEQYF; CDR3nt: TGCGCCAGCAGCTGGACTAGCGGCTACGAGCAGTACTTC
d_gene: TRBD1; abundance: few; j_gene: TRBJ2-3; v_gene: TRBV29-1; CDR3aa: CSVEGGQDSDTQYF; CDR3nt: TGCAGCGTTGAAGGGGGACAGGACTCAGATACGCAGTATTTT
d_gene: .; abundance: .; j_gene: TRBJ2-3; v_gene: TRBV24-1; CDR3aa: CATSDSGLIRDTQYF; CDR3nt: TGTGCCACCAGTGATTCTGGGCTGATAAGGGATACGCAGTATTTT
d_gene: .; abundance: .; j_gene: TRBJ2-3; v_gene: TRBV3-1; CDR3aa: CASSQTEPITDTQYF; CDR3nt: TGTGCCAGCAGCCAAACAGAGCCCATTACAGATACGCAGTATTTT
d_gene: .; abundance: few; j_gene: TRBJ1-6; v_gene: TRBV10-3; CDR3aa: CAISESDSPLHF; CDR3nt: TGTGCCATCAGTGAGTCGGATTCACCCCTCCACTTT
d_gene: .; abundance: many; j_gene: TRBJ1-1; v_gene: TRBV5-1; CDR3aa: CASSPRQDTEAFF; CDR3nt: TGCGCCAGCAGCCCCCGACAGGACACTGAAGCTTTCTTT
d_gene: TRBD1; abundance: .; j_gene: TRBJ1-5; v_gene: TRBV5-1; CDR3aa: CASSQTGGQPQHF; CDR3nt: TGCGCCAGCAGCCAGACAGGGGGTCAGCCCCAGCATTTT
d_gene: TRBD1; abundance: many; j_gene: TRBJ1-2; v_gene: TRBV12-3/TRBV12-4; CDR3aa: CASSSGTGANYGYTF; CDR3nt: TGTGCCAGCAGTTCTGGAACAGGGGCGAACTATGGCTACACCTTC
d_gene: .; abundance: .; j_gene: TRBJ1-1; v_gene: TRBV5-1; CDR3aa: CASSPGSGNTEAFF; CDR3nt: TGCGCCAGCAGCCCGGGATCTGGGAACACTGAAGCTTTCTTT
d_gene: .; abundance: .; j_gene: TRBJ1-2; v_gene: TRBV20-1; CDR3aa: CSARDLIRGGYTF; CDR3nt: TGCAGTGCTAGAGACTTAATCCGGGGGGGCTACACCTTC
d_gene: .; abundance: few; j_gene: TRBJ2-2; v_gene: TRBV28; CDR3aa: CASTIWGDTGELFF; CDR3nt: TGTGCCAGCACCATCTGGGGGGACACCGGGGAGCTGTTTTTT
d_gene: .; abundance: many; j_gene: TRBJ1-4; v_gene: TRBV5-1; CDR3aa: CASSPYRATNEKLFF; CDR3nt: TGCGCCAGCAGCCCCTACAGGGCAACTAATGAAAAACTGTTTTTT
d_gene: TRBD1; abundance: .; j_gene: TRBJ2-7; v_gene: TRBV30; CDR3aa: CAWTRDRAYYEQYF; CDR3nt: TGTGCCTGGACCCGGGACAGGGCGTACTACGAGCAGTACTTC
d_gene: .; abundance: .; j_gene: TRBJ1-1; v_gene: TRBV20-1; CDR3aa: CSAKTDLGIEAFF; CDR3nt: TGCAGTGCTAAAACGGACCTCGGCATTGAAGCTTTCTTT
d_gene: .; abundance: .; j_gene: TRBJ2-1; v_gene: TRBV9; CDR3aa: CASSVDVIGPGSEQFF; CDR3nt: TGTGCCAGCAGCGTAGATGTGATTGGACCGGGTAGTGAGCAGTTCTTC
d_gene: TRBD2; abundance: many; j_gene: TRBJ2-2; v_gene: TRBV28; CDR3aa: CASSLRREGAGELFF; CDR3nt: TGTGCCAGCAGTTTAAGGCGGGAGGGCGCCGGGGAGCTGTTTTTT
d_gene: .; abundance: few; j_gene: TRBJ2-1; v_gene: TRBV30; CDR3aa: CASSSSPGVGYNEQFF; CDR3nt: TGTGCCTCCTCCTCTAGTCCTGGAGTTGGGTACAATGAGCAGTTCTTC
d_gene: .; abundance: .; j_gene: TRBJ2-1; v_gene: TRBV5-1; CDR3aa: CASSLVLFGRYNEQFF; CDR3nt: TGCGCCAGCAGTTTAGTCCTCTTCGGGCGATACAATGAGCAGTTCTTC
d_gene: .; abundance: many; j_gene: TRBJ2-3; v_gene: TRBV5-1; CDR3aa: CASSAEDTQYF; CDR3nt: TGCGCCAGCAGCGCGGAAGATACGCAGTATTTT
d_gene: .; abundance: few; j_gene: TRBJ2-3; v_gene: TRBV12-3/TRBV12-4; CDR3aa: CASSLNPEANTQYF; CDR3nt: TGTGCCAGCAGTTTAAATCCCGAGGCGAATACGCAGTATTTT
d_gene: .; abundance: .; j_gene: TRBJ2-1; v_gene: TRBV29-1; CDR3aa: CSAQSLWSEQFF; CDR3nt: TGCAGCGCCCAGAGCCTATGGAGTGAGCAGTTCTTC
d_gene: .; abundance: many; j_gene: TRBJ2-3; v_gene: TRBV20-1; CDR3aa: CSASPRPLPTDTQYF; CDR3nt: TGCAGTGCTAGCCCCCGGCCATTGCCCACAGATACGCAGTATTTT
d_gene: TRBD2; abundance: few; j_gene: TRBJ2-7; v_gene: TRBV20-1; CDR3aa: CSARSVAGAVFYEQYF; CDR3nt: TGCAGTGCTAGATCGGTAGCGGGAGCCGTTTTCTACGAGCAGTACTTC
d_gene: TRBD2; abundance: .; j_gene: TRBJ2-5; v_gene: TRBV5-1; CDR3aa: CASSLVPAGVGETQYF; CDR3nt: TGCGCCAGCAGCTTGGTTCCAGCGGGAGTTGGAGAGACCCAGTACTTC
d_gene: .; abundance: many; j_gene: TRBJ2-4; v_gene: TRBV29-1; CDR3aa: CSVESNKNIQYF; CDR3nt: TGCAGCGTTGAAAGTAACAAAAACATTCAGTACTTC
d_gene: TRBD2; abundance: few; j_gene: TRBJ2-2; v_gene: TRBV12-3/TRBV12-4; CDR3aa: CASILGLATTGELFF; CDR3nt: TGTGCCAGCATTCTGGGACTAGCGACCACCGGGGAGCTGTTTTTT
d_gene: .; abundance: many; j_gene: TRBJ2-4; v_gene: TRBV20-1; CDR3aa: CSGRPEAKNIQYF; CDR3nt: TGCAGTGGAAGACCCGAAGCCAAAAACATTCAGTACTTC
d_gene: .; abundance: many; j_gene: TRBJ2-2; v_gene: TRBV5-1; CDR3aa: CASSSGTENTGELFF; CDR3nt: TGCGCCAGCAGTTCCGGGACTGAGAACACCGGGGAGCTGTTTTTT
d_gene: TRBD2; abundance: many; j_gene: TRBJ2-1; v_gene: TRBV5-1; CDR3aa: CASSTGLAVYNEQFF; CDR3nt: TGTGCCAGCAGTACCGGACTAGCGGTCTACAATGAGCAGTTCTTC
d_gene: .; abundance: many; j_gene: TRBJ2-1; v_gene: TRBV24-1; CDR3aa: CATSDPTTGNEQFF; CDR3nt: TGTGCCACCAGTGATCCCACGACTGGCAATGAGCAGTTCTTC
d_gene: TRBD1; abundance: many; j_gene: TRBJ1-1; v_gene: TRBV6-1; CDR3aa: CASRGHRGLNTEAFF; CDR3nt: TGTGCCAGCAGGGGACACAGGGGGCTGAACACTGAAGCTTTCTTT
d_gene: .; abundance: many; j_gene: TRBJ1-5; v_gene: TRBV21-1; CDR3aa: CASSRSPGGKGSNQPQHF; CDR3nt: TGTGCCAGCAGCAGGAGTCCGGGGGGAAAGGGAAGCAATCAGCCCCAGCATTTT
d_gene: .; abundance: many; j_gene: TRBJ1-5; v_gene: TRBV9; CDR3aa: CASSVRAGRNRQSNQPQHF; CDR3nt: TGTGCCAGCAGCGTACGGGCAGGGCGCAACCGGCAGAGCAATCAGCCCCAGCATTTT
d_gene: TRBD1; abundance: few; j_gene: TRBJ2-1; v_gene: TRBV30; CDR3aa: CAWSGAGTDYNEQFF; CDR3nt: TGTGCCTGGAGTGGGGCCGGGACAGACTACAATGAGCAGTTCTTC
d_gene: .; abundance: .; j_gene: TRBJ2-1; v_gene: TRBV7-8; CDR3aa: CASTPISGYNEQFF; CDR3nt: TGTGCCAGCACGCCTATCAGCGGCTACAATGAGCAGTTCTTC
d_gene: .; abundance: .; j_gene: TRBJ2-3; v_gene: TRBV7-8; CDR3aa: CASSFLPADPTDTQYF; CDR3nt: TGTGCCAGCAGCTTCCTTCCAGCGGACCCCACAGATACGCAGTATTTT
d_gene: .; abundance: many; j_gene: TRBJ2-1; v_gene: TRBV18; CDR3aa: CASSPPPLLVNEQFF; CDR3nt: TGTGCCAGCTCACCGCCACCACTACTAGTCAATGAGCAGTTCTTC
d_gene: TRBD1; abundance: many; j_gene: TRBJ1-2; v_gene: TRBV28; CDR3aa: CASRLAGTGVQDTF; CDR3nt: TGTGCCAGCAGACTAGCCGGGACAGGAGTGCAGGACACCTTC
d_gene: TRBD2; abundance: many; j_gene: TRBJ2-7; v_gene: TRBV29-1; CDR3aa: CSAYTTSGSGEQYF; CDR3nt: TGCAGCGCCTACACGACTAGCGGGAGTGGCGAGCAGTACTTC
d_gene: TRBD2; abundance: .; j_gene: TRBJ2-3; v_gene: TRBV5-4; CDR3aa: CASSSDPGTSTHTQYF; CDR3nt: TGTGCCAGCAGCTCCGACCCCGGGACTAGCACCCATACGCAGTATTTT
d_gene: .; abundance: few; j_gene: TRBJ2-1; v_gene: TRBV29-1; CDR3aa: CSVEVLEVGNEQFF; CDR3nt: TGCAGCGTTGAAGTCTTAGAGGTGGGCAATGAGCAGTTCTTC
d_gene: TRBD2; abundance: .; j_gene: TRBJ2-5; v_gene: TRBV10-3; CDR3aa: CAIRLAGQETQYF; CDR3nt: TGTGCCATCAGGCTAGCGGGCCAAGAGACCCAGTACTTC